This TCR beta chain is drawn from a study of T cells in Graves' hyperthyroidism and ophthalmopathy. Amplified TCR beta CDR3 regions derived from RNA transcripts. The TCR CDR3 first-round RT-PCR relied on the HTBI primer set. Using its own MiXCR run on the multiplex PCR reads, TCRdb lists one record per CDR3 protein. The sample consists of 480,000 or so distinct CDR3 sequences, approximately 49% of them appearing once. Clinical symptoms, serum thyroxine, TRAb, thyroid ultrasound and orbital computed tomography informed diagnoses. The CDR3 has 12 amino acids. Germline V lookup: CDR1 SQVTM, CDR2 ANQGSEA. Trimming left V 4 bases short and J 4 bases short, with 11 bases between.

The chain recombines TRBV29-1 with TRBJ2-7; D gene ambiguous. The sequenced material came from peripheral blood or thyroid tissue (not recorded which). This TCR was sampled from an adult woman with Graves' disease, either hyperthyroidism or ophthalmopathy (not recorded which). The CDR3 sequence is CSVGQFPYEQYF. CDR3 DNA sequence: TGCAGCGTTGGCCAGTTCCCTTACGAGCAGTACTTC.